The TCR beta chain under discussion was sequenced for a study of blood T cell repertoires in COVID-19. Study-wide context: Collection of acute and convalescent COVID-19 samples took place in the United States, Italy and Spain. The cDNA or gDNA used as material had been derived from T cells, B-cell-depleted T cells, or PBMCs.

Germline lookup yields CDR1 MNHEY and CDR2 SVGAGI. V lost 6 bases to trimming and J lost 9 bases, with 21 bases between them. The CDR3 contains 14 residues. Patients of the Seattle cohort, enrolled during active infection, were followed longitudinally. Original processing methods: Estimation of nucleated cell counts was performed using reference gene primer amplification. Some clones are missing from TCRdb's copy, which holds only in-frame ones; the method was immunoSEQ multiplex PCR. V and J calls and clone size come straight from that table; D and trimming were deduced from the DNA. The sample has a few hundred thousand clones; 85% to 90% are singletons.

Sample: peripheral blood. This receptor was taken from a woman aged 25 to 39 with COVID-19, enrolled during active disease. V gene TRBV6-5 combines with J gene TRBJ2-7, with D possibly TRBD2 on 6 matching bases. CDR3 DNA: TGTGCCAGCAGCCCCCCCGGGGGACCCCTGGGGCAGTACTTC. The encoded protein is CASSPPGGPLGQYF.